These 14 T cell receptor beta chains share one sample of origin, sequenced in a study of cytomegalovirus exposure and HLA in healthy donors. The PCR ran on 60 Vbeta and 13 Jbeta primers. Clones were sequenced by immunoSEQ multiplex PCR, and TCRdb holds only the in-frame ones, with some missing. The sample carries more than 110,000 clones, roughly four fifths recorded once. Sequencing was done on a sample of PBMCs. Receptors originate from a woman between 50 and 59 years old in good health and CMV-seropositive.

V and J are TRBV23-1 and TRBJ2-1; 12 nucleotides align to TRBD2. TRBV23-1 is reported as an ORF; its role is uncertain. This CDR3 has 14 residues. The V segment lost 10 bases and the J segment 9 bases; nucleotides outside the gene matches: 10. CDR3 DNA sequence: TGCGCCACGGAAACTAGCGGGGGGTCTAGTGAGCAGTTCTTC. As protein: CATETSGGSSEQFF.

The CDR3 DNA sequence: TGTGCCAGCAGCCTAGACAGGGAGCAAGAGACCCAGTACTTC. This sequence encodes CASSLDREQETQYF. The chain links TRBV6-1 to TRBJ2-5; 7 nucleotides line up with TRBD1. The CDR3 spans 14 residues. The V and J ends lost 6 bases and 2 bases, in that order; junction bases with no gene match: 6. Germline assignment: CDR1 MNHNS and CDR2 SASEGT.

The gene calls are TRBV7-8 and TRBJ1-5, with 10 positions matching TRBD1. Losses at the gene ends were 6 bases for V and 6 bases for J; bases not matched to a gene: 20. The CDR3 loop spans 19 amino acids. Germline CDR1 is SGHVS and CDR2 is FQNEAQ. The CDR3 DNA is TGTGCCAGCAGACCCGGGACAGGGGACCCAATCGTGTCAAGTCAGCCCCAGCATTTT. It translates to CASRPGTGDPIVSSQPQHF.

This clone was picked up one time. The V gene is TRBV28, the J gene TRBJ2-5; 8 bases align to TRBD2. CDR1 is MDHEN and CDR2 is SYDVKM in the germline V gene. The CDR3 loop spans 13 amino acids. Trimming cost V 6 bases and J 5 bases; bases outside gene matches: 5. CDR3 loop: CASSPGGRETQYF. DNA for the CDR3: TGTGCCAGCAGCCCGGGGGGGCGGGAGACCCAGTACTTC. The full variable domain, rest sourced from reference TRBV28 and TRBJ2-5, is DVKVTQSSRYLVKRTGEKVFLECVQDMDHENMFWYRQDPGLGLRLIYFSYDVKMKEKGDIPEGYSVSREKKERFSLILESASTNQTSMYLCASSPGGRETQYFGPGTRLLVL.

J is TRBJ2-7 and V is TRBV2, with D unresolved. The V gene's germline CDR1 is SNHLY and CDR2 FYNNEI. CDR3 length: 12 residues. V was cut by 3 bases and J by 2 bases, with 5 bases left in between. The CDR3 loop reads CASSDLAYEQYF. The CDR3 DNA is TGTGCCAGCAGTGATCTTGCCTACGAGCAGTACTTC.

The chain is built from TRBV29-1 and TRBJ2-7, with a tentative D call TRBD1 (5 bases). In germline, CDR1 is SQVTM, CDR2 ANQGSEA. The CDR3 totals 13 residues. Trimming shortened V by 3 bases and J by 1 base, and 10 bases separated the two germline ends. DNA for the CDR3: TGCAGCGTTGACAGGGTAGGATCCTACGAGCAGTACTTC. Encoded protein: CSVDRVGSYEQYF.

This chain connects TRBV5-5 to TRBJ2-5; D is possibly TRBD1 (6 bases). The V gene's germline CDR1 is SGHKS and CDR2 YYEKEE (reference sequence). The CDR3 totals 14 residues. V shed 2 bases and J shed 2 bases, with 10 bases lying between them. The CDR3 reads CASSLQGWQETQYF. In DNA form, the CDR3 reads TGTGCCAGCAGCTTACAGGGATGGCAAGAGACCCAGTACTTC.

The chain has TRBV9 and TRBJ1-3; no clear D gene. The CDR3 totals 15 residues. Looked up from germline, CDR1 is SGDLS and CDR2 is YYNGEE. V was clipped by 2 bases and J by 0 bases, with 9 bases between them. The CDR3 nucleotides are TGTGCCAGCAGCGTGGACGGGAGCTCTGGAAACACCATATATTTT. Amino acid sequence: CASSVDGSSGNTIYF.

The chain recombines TRBV7-3 with TRBJ2-5; 14 bases map to TRBD2. Germline loops: CDR1 SGHTA, CDR2 FQGTGA. There are 16 residues in the CDR3. With V trimmed by 5 bases and J by 9 bases, 11 bases remained unmatched. The DNA of the CDR3 is TGTGCCAGCAGCGCGACTAGCGGGGGGGGGACTGGGGCCCAGTACTTC. Translation gives CASSATSGGGTGAQYF.

The V call is TRBV6-5, the J call TRBJ2-5, with D possibly TRBD2 on 6 matching bases. Per the germline V gene, CDR1 is MNHEY and CDR2 is SVGAGI. The CDR3 consists of 15 residues. The V and J ends lost 6 bases and 2 bases respectively, with 16 bases between them. The CDR3 sequence: CASSQLGGPQETQYF. Here the CDR3 DNA reads TGTGCCAGCAGCCAACTGGGGGGTCCACAAGAGACCCAGTACTTC.

Regarding this clone: Likely a read error: the CDR3 ends without its conserved phenylalanine or tryptophan. The chain is built from TRBV4-1 and TRBJ1-6; no definite D call. Germline V gives CDR1 MGHRA, CDR2 YSYEKL. This CDR3 has 18 amino acids. V was trimmed by 1 base and J by 0 bases, leaving 13 bases between them. CDR3: CASSQGGSPNSYNSPLHL. The CDR3 DNA sequence: TGCGCCAGCAGCCAAGGCGGCAGCCCGAACTCCTATAATTCACCCCTCCACCTT.

J is TRBJ2-1 and V is TRBV5-1; TRBD2 aligns across 7 bases. This CDR3 has 16 amino acids. CDR1 and CDR2 from the germline V gene are SGHRS and YFSETQ. The J segment lost 7 bases and the V segment lost 0 bases, leaving 10 bases of the junction unmatched. The CDR3: CASSLESSGVLNEQFF. The CDR3 DNA follows: TGCGCCAGCAGCTTGGAATCCAGCGGGGTTCTGAATGAGCAGTTCTTC.

The chain recombines TRBV4-3 with TRBJ2-7; 8 positions match TRBD2. The V gene's germline CDR1 is LGHNA and CDR2 YSLEER. J was trimmed by 3 bases and V by 0 bases; bases with no gene match: 7. The CDR3 has 16 amino acids. DNA for the CDR3: TGCGCCAGCAGCCAAGATAGGTCAGCGGGGGACTACGAGCAGTACTTC. Translating gives CASSQDRSAGDYEQYF.

This chain links TRBV19 with TRBJ2-3; perhaps TRBD2 as D (6 bases). Germline values: CDR1 LNHDA, CDR2 SQIVND (reference sequence). Deletions cut 6 bases from V and 6 bases from J, with 19 bases between. This CDR3 is 15 amino acids long. The CDR3 here is CASRPRDGGMDTQYF. CDR3 bases: TGTGCCAGTAGGCCCCGGGACGGAGGGATGGATACGCAGTATTTT.